This T cell receptor (beta chain) emerged from a study of cytomegalovirus exposure and HLA in healthy donors. Points from the study as a whole: Across donors, most TCRs were seen rarely, yet some public ones were widespread.

Comment on this clone: What it binds is unknown.

Sequenced by immunoSEQ multiplex PCR; TCRdb stores in-frame clones only, minus some. The repertoire consists of 240,000 or so clones, with around 86% occurring once and the leading ten covering roughly 1.2%. The sequencing input was PBMCs. This receptor was taken from a young woman in good health and CMV-seropositive.

CDR3 protein: CASSLRQGWTEAFF. As DNA, the CDR3 is TGTGCCAGCAGTTTAAGACAGGGTTGGACTGAAGCTTTCTTT. J is TRBJ1-1 and V is TRBV28, with TRBD1 matching 7 bases. CDR3 length equals 14 residues. Looked up from germline, CDR1 is MDHEN and CDR2 is SYDVKM. The J segment lost 5 bases and the V segment lost 2 bases, leaving 5 bases of the junction unmatched.